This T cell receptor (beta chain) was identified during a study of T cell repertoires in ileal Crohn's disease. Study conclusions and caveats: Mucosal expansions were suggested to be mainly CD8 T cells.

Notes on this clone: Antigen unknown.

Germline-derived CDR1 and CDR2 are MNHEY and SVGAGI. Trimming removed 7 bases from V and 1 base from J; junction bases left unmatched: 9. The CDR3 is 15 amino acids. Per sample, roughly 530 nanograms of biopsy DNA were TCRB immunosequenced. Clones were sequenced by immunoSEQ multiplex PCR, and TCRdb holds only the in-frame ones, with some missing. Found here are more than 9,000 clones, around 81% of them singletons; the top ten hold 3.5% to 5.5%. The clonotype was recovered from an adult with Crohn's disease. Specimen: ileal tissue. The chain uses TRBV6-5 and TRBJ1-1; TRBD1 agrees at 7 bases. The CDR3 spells CASKGQRARNTEAFF. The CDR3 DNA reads TGTGCCAGCAAGGGACAGAGGGCACGGAACACTGAAGCTTTCTTT.